These 9 T cell receptor beta chains were sequenced from one sample in a study of early T cells in non-severe SARS-CoV-2 infection (dated by TCRdb to 2020 to 2023). Library method: 5' RACE. Sequencing relied on a NextSeq 500. TCRdb redid the processing of the public reads, applying fastp at Q25 and MiXCR, and retained in-frame beta chains. Rows with a matching CDR3 protein are joined into one entry that keeps the most common DNA and genes. The sample yields more than 50,000 distinct CDR3 sequences; around 5.6% were counted once. Roughly 7% of the sample is in the top ten clones. The sequenced sample was whole blood. Source of these receptors: an adult who was a healthcare worker with PCR-confirmed SARS-CoV-2 infection or an uninfected control (not recorded which).

This clonotype appeared a few times. The chain is built from TRBV11-2 and TRBJ2-7; D might be TRBD1 (7 bases). This CDR3 spans 14 amino acids. Per germline, CDR1 SGHAT and CDR2 FQNNGV. V lost 4 bases and J 5 bases, leaving 15 bases between the germline ends. The CDR3 is CASSSYRGGHEQYF. CDR3 DNA sequence: TGTGCCAGCAGCTCCTACAGGGGAGGTCACGAGCAGTACTTC.

This clonotype has more than one count but fewer than ten. V usage is TRBV19 and J usage is TRBJ1-2, with a weak D call TRBD1 (5 bases). The V gene's germline CDR1 is LNHDA and CDR2 SQIVND (reference sequence). V lost 3 bases, J lost 6 bases, and 20 bases lay in between. This CDR3 is built from 16 residues. CDR3 region: CASSIRGGNVRNGYTF. The CDR3 nucleotides are TGTGCCAGTAGTATTCGGGGGGGAAACGTACGCAATGGCTACACCTTC.

The V call is TRBV20-1, the J call TRBJ2-2; no clear D. V gave up 8 bases and J gave up 4 bases, with 11 bases separating them. CDR1 and CDR2 (germline): DFQATT, SNEGSKA (reference sequence). This CDR3 comprises 12 residues. CDR3 sequence reads: CSLGLPTGELFF. In DNA form, the CDR3 reads TGCAGTCTGGGTCTCCCCACCGGGGAGCTGTTTTTT.

There are many counts of this clonotype. This chain uses TRBV7-2 with TRBJ1-2; 8 bases match TRBD1. There are 12 residues in the CDR3. From germline, CDR1 is SGHTA and CDR2 FQGNSA. Trimming took 3 bases from V and 7 from J; bases not matched to a gene: 1. DNA for the CDR3: TGTGCCAGCAGCTTGACAGGGGTTGGCTACACCTTC. This sequence encodes CASSLTGVGYTF. Filled out from reference TRBV7-2 and TRBJ1-2, the complete variable domain reads GAGVSQSPSNKVTEKGKDVELRCDPISGHTALYWYRQSLGQGLEFLIYFQGNSAPDKSGLPSDRFSAERTGGSVSTLTIQRTQQEDSAVYLCASSLTGVGYTFGSGTRLTVV.

The sample holds a few counts of this clonotype. This chain connects TRBV20-1 to TRBJ1-5, with D possibly matching TRBD1 (5 bases). Trimming removed 0 bases from V and 4 bases from J, with 13 bases in between. The CDR3 is made up of 15 amino acids. From germline, CDR1 is DFQATT and CDR2 SNEGSKA (reference sequence). The CDR3 is CSARETGSPNQPQHF. The CDR3 region has the DNA TGCAGTGCTAGAGAAACAGGCTCCCCGAATCAGCCCCAGCATTTT.

This clonotype was detected ten times or more. The chain links TRBV20-1 to TRBJ2-5; 7 nucleotides agree with TRBD1. Trimming removed 7 bases from V and 5 bases from J; junction bases left unmatched: 10. This CDR3 has 13 amino acids. Germline V CDR1 and CDR2: DFQATT, SNEGSKA (reference sequence). For the CDR3, the DNA is TGCAGTGTTAACACAGGGGTGAGGGAGACCCAGTACTTC. It encodes CSVNTGVRETQYF.

This clonotype was counted at least ten times. V and J are TRBV10-3 and TRBJ2-7, with 10 positions matching TRBD1. The CDR3 totals 16 residues. The V and J ends lost 0 bases and 4 bases, in that order; junction bases with no gene match: 6. Germline CDR1 ENHRY, CDR2 SYGVKD. CDR3 sequence: CAISESGQGKQYEQYF. In nucleotides, the CDR3 is TGTGCCATCAGTGAGTCGGGACAGGGGAAGCAGTACGAGCAGTACTTC.

This clonotype was seen many times. This rearrangement joins TRBV10-2 to TRBJ1-1; D possibly corresponds to TRBD1 (5 bases). V lost 0 bases and J 10 bases, leaving 12 bases between the germline ends. This CDR3 has 13 residues. Germline CDR1 is WSHSY and CDR2 is SAAADI. The CDR3 sequence: CASSESGPPAAFF. The CDR3, as DNA: TGCGCCAGCAGTGAGTCGGGACCTCCCGCAGCTTTCTTT.

This clonotype was recorded at least ten times. V gene TRBV4-1 combines with J gene TRBJ2-3; no clear D gene. Per the germline V gene, CDR1 is MGHRA and CDR2 is YSYEKL. Trimming took 5 bases from V and 4 from J, leaving 16 bases between them. The CDR3 totals 15 residues. CDR3 loop: CASSSGRGDSDTQYF. The DNA of the CDR3 is TGCGCCAGCAGCTCAGGAAGAGGCGACTCAGATACGCAGTATTTT.